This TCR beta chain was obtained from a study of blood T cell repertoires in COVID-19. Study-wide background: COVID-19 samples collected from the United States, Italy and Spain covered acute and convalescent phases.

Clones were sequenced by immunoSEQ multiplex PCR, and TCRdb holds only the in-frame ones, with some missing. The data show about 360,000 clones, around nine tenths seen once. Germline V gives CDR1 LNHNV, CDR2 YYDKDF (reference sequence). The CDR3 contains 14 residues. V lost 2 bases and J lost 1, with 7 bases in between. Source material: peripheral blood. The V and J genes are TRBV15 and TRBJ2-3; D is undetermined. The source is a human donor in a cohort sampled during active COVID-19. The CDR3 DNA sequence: TGTGCCACCAGCAGACTAGAGCGCACAGATACGCAGTATTTT. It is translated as CATSRLERTDTQYF.